A single sample is the source of the 4 T cell receptor beta chains below, sequenced in a study of T-cell memory formation after mild COVID-19. TCRdb independently ran MiXCR on the 5' RACE reads; one entry per CDR3 protein. The repertoire holds some 120,000 distinct CDR3 sequences, around 15% seen once, with approximately 5.2% in the top ten. Input material: PBMCs or a T cell subset sorted from them (not recorded which). These receptors all stem from a man between 18 and 29 years old who had mild COVID-19 (a few samples of this study predate the infection). Cell type and time point are not known.

This clonotype was seen at least ten times. The chain uses TRBV6-5 and TRBJ2-1; TRBD1 matches 7 bases. This CDR3 contains 16 residues. Trimming took 6 bases from V and 1 from J; bases not matched to a gene: 9. Germline CDR1 is MNHEY and CDR2 is SVGAGI. The CDR3 coding sequence is TGTGCCAGCAGGGGCAGTCAGGGGGAATCCTACAATGAGCAGTTCTTC. Translation: CASRGSQGESYNEQFF.

Only a few counts were recorded for this clonotype. Here the CDR3 reads CASSQGYRGSAGELFF. The DNA of the CDR3 is TGCGCCAGCAGCCAAGGCTATCGAGGTTCCGCCGGGGAGCTGTTTTTT. The chain couples TRBV4-1 to TRBJ2-2; D is undetermined. V lost 1 base to trimming and J lost 6 bases, with 15 bases between them. This CDR3 contains 16 residues. CDR1 and CDR2 from the germline V gene are MGHRA and YSYEKL.

This clonotype has a handful of counts. The genes are TRBV2 and TRBJ2-5; D uncertain. The CDR3 loop spans 11 amino acids. Trimming pared 3 bases from V and 7 bases from J, leaving 6 bases between. Germline CDR1 and CDR2: SNHLY and FYNNEI. The chain's CDR3 is CASSDGGTQYF. CDR3 sequence (DNA): TGTGCCAGCAGTGATGGCGGGACCCAGTACTTC.

The V call is TRBV2, the J call TRBJ1-5; a possible D gene is TRBD1 (6 bases). Trimming removed 6 bases at V and 6 bases at J, with 12 bases between. CDR1 and CDR2 from the germline V gene are SNHLY and FYNNEI. This CDR3 region has 13 residues. CDR3 region: CASRQGGGQPQHF. As DNA, the CDR3 is TGTGCCAGCAGACAGGGAGGGGGTCAGCCCCAGCATTTT.